This T cell receptor (beta chain) was retrieved from a study of cytomegalovirus exposure and HLA in healthy donors. For the study at large: Some 85 million unique TCRs from HLA-typed donors were held in an early data release. Notes on the study in general: Cytomegalovirus status was reportedly diagnosed by the classifier with high sensitivity and specificity.

In the PCR, 60 Vbeta and 13 Jbeta primers were used. Generated by immunoSEQ multiplex PCR, the TCRdb table keeps only in-frame clones and is missing some. The sample gives roughly 150,000 clones, roughly 64% of which show up once; 3% is in the top ten. On this clone itself: Its cognate antigen is unknown.

The sequenced sample consisted of PBMCs. This clonotype was sampled from a woman aged 25 to 45 in good health and CMV-seropositive.

Written as DNA, the CDR3 is TGTGCCAGCTCACCTCAAATTCCTGGAAACACCATATATTTT. Translation: CASSPQIPGNTIYF. The chain couples TRBV18 to TRBJ1-3; D uncertain. This CDR3 has 14 amino acids. With 3 bases removed from V and 2 bases from J, the gap between germline ends came to 8 bases. Germline lookup yields CDR1 KGHSH and CDR2 LQKENI.